The rows below give T cell receptor beta chains drawn from one sample of a study of blood T cell repertoires in COVID-19. Here immunoSEQ multiplex PCR was the method, and the copy in TCRdb shows in-frame clones only, minus some. The sample has around 150,000 clones; around 86% are singletons. Sequenced sample: peripheral blood. The receptors stem from a man in his fifties or sixties with active COVID-19. Both conserved end residues are part of each CDR3. The D gene is left open where the match is weak. Size values are once, few and many counts, or a class for expanded clones, and some rows have none.

v_call	d_call	j_call	clone_size	cdr3_nt	cdr3_aa
TRBV11-2	.	TRBJ1-3	.	TGTGCCAGCAGCCCGGCCGAGGTCCGCGTAAACACCATATATTTT	CASSPAEVRVNTIYF
TRBV19	.	TRBJ2-7	.	TGTGCCAGTAGTAACAGGGTGGCGTACGAGCAGTACTTC	CASSNRVAYEQYF
TRBV9	.	TRBJ1-1	.	TGTGCCAGCAGCCCAGACCTAGGGGAGGGTGAAGCTTTCTTT	CASSPDLGEGEAFF
TRBV5-1	TRBD1	TRBJ2-5	.	TGCGCCAGCAGCTCACAGGGGGCTTGGGAGACCCAGTACTTC	CASSSQGAWETQYF
TRBV6-5	TRBD1	TRBJ2-7	.	TGTGCCAGCAGTTACCGGGACAGACAATACGAGCAGTACTTC	CASSYRDRQYEQYF
TRBV19	.	TRBJ2-5	.	TGTGCCAGTAGTATAGGCGGGGCAGCCCAAGAGACCCAGTACTTC	CASSIGGAAQETQYF
TRBV6-6	TRBD1	TRBJ1-1	.	TGTGCCAGCAGTCCCCGGGACAGGGGGCTTAACACTGAAGCTTTCTTT	CASSPRDRGLNTEAFF
TRBV27	TRBD2	TRBJ2-7	.	TGTGCCCACCGGACTAGCGGCATATCCTACGAGCAGTACTTC	CAHRTSGISYEQYF
TRBV7-8	TRBD1	TRBJ2-2	.	TGTGCCAGCAGCTTAGGGACAGGGGCACCCGGGGAGCTGTTTTTT	CASSLGTGAPGELFF
TRBV20-1	.	TRBJ2-7	.	TGCAGTGCTAGTCCGCCAACAACGGGCGAGCAGTACTTC	CSASPPTTGEQYF
TRBV9	.	TRBJ2-3	.	TGTGCCAGCAGCGATACAGGGTCCCCCACAGATACGCAGTATTTT	CASSDTGSPTDTQYF
TRBV5-6	TRBD2	TRBJ2-3	.	TGTGCCAGCAGCTCCAACGTAGCGGGGGGCACAGATACGCAGTATTTT	CASSSNVAGGTDTQYF
TRBV9	TRBD1	TRBJ1-2	.	TGTGCCAGCAGCACACGGACAGGGAACTATGGCTACACCTTC	CASSTRTGNYGYTF
TRBV5-1	.	TRBJ2-3	.	TGCGCCAGCAGCTTTGAGGGCACAGATACGCAGTATTTT	CASSFEGTDTQYF
TRBV6-2/TRBV6-3	TRBD1	TRBJ1-6	.	TGTGCCAGCAGTCGGGACAGAAGCCTCAATTCACCCCTCCACTTT	CASSRDRSLNSPLHF
TRBV6-5	TRBD2	TRBJ2-7	once	TGTGCCAGCAGTTACCCAGGACGGCGGGGGGGCTACGAGCAGTACTTC	CASSYPGRRGGYEQYF
TRBV7-9	.	TRBJ1-4	once	TGTGCCAGCAGCATCTCGAGGGAGCTAACTAATGAAAAACTGTTTTTT	CASSISRELTNEKLFF
TRBV19	.	TRBJ1-2	once	TGTGCCAGTACCCGCACAGGGAGCCCTGGCGGCTACACCTTC	CASTRTGSPGGYTF
TRBV5-4	TRBD1	TRBJ1-4	.	TGTGCCAGCAGCCCAGGACAGGGTCTAGCTAATGAAAAACTGTTTTTT	CASSPGQGLANEKLFF
TRBV4-3	TRBD1	TRBJ2-1	.	TGCGCCAGCAGCCAAGATGTGGGACAGGGCTACAATGAGCAGTTCTTC	CASSQDVGQGYNEQFF
TRBV7-8	TRBD1	TRBJ2-1	.	TGTGCCAGCAGCAAGACAGGGGGCACCGGCAATGAGCAGTTCTTC	CASSKTGGTGNEQFF
TRBV6-4	TRBD2	TRBJ2-5	.	TGTGCCAGCAGTCCTCGGGGGCTAGCGGGGAGGAAGACCCAGTACTTC	CASSPRGLAGRKTQYF
TRBV27	.	TRBJ1-1	.	TGTGCCAGCAGTTTATCGCAGGGAATGAGCACTGAAGCTTTCTTT	CASSLSQGMSTEAFF
TRBV6-5	TRBD1	TRBJ1-5	.	TGTGCCAGCAGTTACGACAGGGATCAGCCCCAGCATTTT	CASSYDRDQPQHF
TRBV14	.	TRBJ2-3	.	TGTGCCAGCAGCCTCGGGGGGCTGATGACCACAGATACGCAGTATTTT	CASSLGGLMTTDTQYF
TRBV7-2	.	TRBJ2-2	.	TGTGCCAGCAGCCAAAGACTGGACGGGGAGCTGTTTTTT	CASSQRLDGELFF
TRBV10-3	TRBD1	TRBJ1-5	.	TGTGCCATCAGCCCGACAGGGGGGAATAGCAATCAGCCCCAGCATTTT	CAISPTGGNSNQPQHF
TRBV12-3/TRBV12-4	.	TRBJ1-1	once	TGTGCCAGCAGTCTTATGAACACTGAAGCTTTCTTT	CASSLMNTEAFF
TRBV7-9	TRBD2	TRBJ2-1	.	TGTGCCAGCACCAGGACTAGCGGGGCCTGGGGCTCCTACAATGAGCAGTTCTTC	CASTRTSGAWGSYNEQFF
TRBV4-2	.	TRBJ2-1	.	TGTGCCAGCAGCCTGGCGGGGTCGACCAATGAGCAGTTCTTC	CASSLAGSTNEQFF
TRBV2	.	TRBJ2-1	few	TGTGCCAGCAACGGGTTTGTTAATGAGCAGTTCTTC	CASNGFVNEQFF
TRBV12-2	.	TRBJ1-2	.	TGTGCAAGTCGCTTAAGGGGGATACGGGGACAGGGGTATTCTTACTATGGCTACACCTTC	CASRLRGIRGQGYSYYGYTF
TRBV7-2	.	TRBJ2-5	.	TGTGCCAGCAGCTTAAGGCCTAGCAGGAGCCAAGAGACCCAGTACTTC	CASSLRPSRSQETQYF
TRBV11-2	.	TRBJ2-7	once	TGTGCCAGCAGCTCCCCCACAGGGTCCGAGCAGTACTTC	CASSSPTGSEQYF
TRBV7-2	TRBD1	TRBJ2-7	.	TGTGCCAGCAGCCCGGGACAGGTCGCGGGGGAGCAGTACTTC	CASSPGQVAGEQYF
TRBV10-2	.	TRBJ1-1	.	TGCGCCAGCAGTGAGTGGGGGGTATCAACCACTGAAGCTTTCTTT	CASSEWGVSTTEAFF
TRBV7-6	.	TRBJ2-3	.	TGTGCCAGCAGCCGGACAGCGGGGCGCACAGATACGCAGTATTTT	CASSRTAGRTDTQYF
TRBV19	TRBD1	TRBJ1-5	.	TGTGCCAGTAGTAGTCGCTCAGGGGGCGCGGGGCAGCCCCAGCATTTT	CASSSRSGGAGQPQHF
TRBV5-4	.	TRBJ2-3	once	TGTGCCAGCAGCTTGTCTAGCGGCACAGATACGCAGTATTTT	CASSLSSGTDTQYF
TRBV7-9	TRBD2	TRBJ2-5	.	TGTGCCAGCAGCTTATATAGCGGGGGGGCTATAGAGACCCAGTACTTC	CASSLYSGGAIETQYF
TRBV28	.	TRBJ1-5	once	TGTGCCAGCAGACGGCGGACGGGAAGCAATCAGCCCCAGCATTTT	CASRRRTGSNQPQHF
TRBV6-2/TRBV6-3	.	TRBJ1-4	.	TGTGCCAGCAGCCCCGTAAATGAAAAACTGTTTTTT	CASSPVNEKLFF
TRBV5-1	.	TRBJ2-5	once	TGCGCCAGCAGCTCCGGACAGACACCAGAGACCCAGTACTTC	CASSSGQTPETQYF
TRBV7-9	.	TRBJ1-3	.	TGTGCCAGCAGCTCTACGGGTACGTCTGGAAACACCATATATTTT	CASSSTGTSGNTIYF
TRBV3-1/TRBV3-2	TRBD2	TRBJ2-5	.	TGTGCCAGCACTAGCGGGGGATCGAAGACCCAGTACTTC	CASTSGGSKTQYF
TRBV4-1	TRBD2	TRBJ2-1	.	TGCGCCAGCAGCCAAGTGGGGCGGGGGGAGTTCAATGAGCAGTTCTTC	CASSQVGRGEFNEQFF
TRBV23-1	.	TRBJ1-5	.	TGCGCCAGCAGTCCCGGGGGGGGACCTAGTCAGCCCCAGCATTTT	CASSPGGGPSQPQHF
TRBV3-1/TRBV3-2	.	TRBJ2-1	.	TGTGCCAGCAGCCATCGGGGGACGGACGTCAACAATGAGCAGTTCTTC	CASSHRGTDVNNEQFF
TRBV3-1/TRBV3-2	TRBD1	TRBJ1-1	.	TGTGCCAGCAGCCAAGGGACAGGGGAAGCTGAAGCTTTCTTT	CASSQGTGEAEAFF
TRBV18	TRBD2	TRBJ2-5	.	TGTGCCAGCTCACCACCGGCTAGCGGGGGCCAGACCCAGTACTTC	CASSPPASGGQTQYF
TRBV20-1	.	TRBJ2-2	.	TGCAGTGCTAGTCCTGTCGCGGGGGAGCTGTTTTTT	CSASPVAGELFF
TRBV3-1/TRBV3-2	.	TRBJ1-2	.	TGTGCCAGCAGCCGGAACAGTGAGACCTATGGCTACACCTTC	CASSRNSETYGYTF
TRBV9	TRBD2	TRBJ2-3	.	TGTGCCAGCAGCCCCCAGGCGGGGGGGATGGCAGATACGCAGTATTTT	CASSPQAGGMADTQYF
TRBV30	.	TRBJ2-5	.	TGTGCCTGGAGTCTATACGAAGGGGGGACCCAGTACTTC	CAWSLYEGGTQYF
TRBV13	.	TRBJ2-3	.	TGTGCCAGCAGCTTAGGACTAGTTGGCGATACGCAGTATTTT	CASSLGLVGDTQYF